One and the same sample provided the 21 T cell receptor beta chains below, sequenced in a study of CD8 T cells in ankylosing spondylitis (dated 2017 in TCRdb). The method behind the library was 5' RACE. The data were produced on an Illumina HiSeq 2500. TCRdb reworked the public reads: Q25 trimming with fastp, MiXCR clone assembly, productive beta chains retained. Every CDR3 protein is listed once, alongside the most common genes and DNA of its rows. A total of 110,000 to 150,000 distinct CDR3 sequences appear in this sample, roughly 8.8% of them only once. The top ten constitute about 7.3% of the sample. Material for sequencing was synovial fluid, either unsorted or a sorted T cell fraction (not recorded which). These receptors all stem from a male donor with ankylosing spondylitis.

The chain couples TRBV27 to TRBJ2-3; D is undetermined. The CDR3 has 13 amino acids. V lost 6 bases, J lost 2 bases, and 9 bases lay in between. Germline CDR1 MNHEY, CDR2 SMNVEV (reference sequence). CDR3 residues: CASSSRYTDTQYF. CDR3 in DNA: TGTGCCAGCAGCAGCAGGTACACAGATACGCAGTATTTT.

V gene TRBV6-1 combines with J gene TRBJ1-5; D unclear. Germline V gene lookup returns CDR1 MNHNS and CDR2 SASEGT. The CDR3 loop spans 14 amino acids. V lost 8 bases, J lost 0 bases, and 11 bases lay in between. The CDR3 bases are TGTGCCAGCGGGCAGTATAATAGCAATCAGCCCCAGCATTTT. This translates into CASGQYNSNQPQHF.

This clonotype was detected ten times or more. This sequence joins TRBV11-2 and TRBJ2-7; D is unclear. V shed 1 base and J shed 6 bases, with 7 bases lying between them. This CDR3 region has 12 residues. Germline assignment: CDR1 SGHAT and CDR2 FQNNGV. CDR3 sequence reads: CASSLVGIEQYF. In nucleotides, the CDR3 is TGTGCCAGCAGCTTAGTTGGCATCGAGCAGTACTTC.

For this clonotype: A read error may produce the germline difference seen at one junction end. V and J are TRBV4-3 and TRBJ2-6, with D unresolved. Germline loops: CDR1 LGHNA, CDR2 YSLEER. The CDR3 runs 16 residues. CDR3 region: CASTQTAHSGANVLTF. DNA for the CDR3: TGCGCCAGCACCCAAACAGCACACTCTGGGGCCAACGTCCTGACTTTC.

The chain has TRBV6-5 and TRBJ2-3; possibly TRBD2 for D (5 bases). The CDR3 is 15 residues long. Germline CDR1 is MNHEY and CDR2 is SVGAGI. Deletions cut 0 bases from V and 4 bases from J, with 11 bases between. CDR3 loop: CASSYSQTAADTQYF. CDR3 DNA: TGTGCCAGCAGTTACTCGCAAACAGCGGCAGATACGCAGTATTTT.

The sample holds many counts of this clonotype. The rearrangement uses TRBV20-1 and TRBJ2-1; D tentatively fits TRBD1 or TRBD2 (5 bases each). Trimming left V 1 base short and J 4 bases short, with 14 bases between. Germline loops: CDR1 DFQATT, CDR2 SNEGSKA (reference sequence). This CDR3 region has 15 residues. This CDR3 reads CSARVYRGGYNEQFF. CDR3 bases: TGCAGTGCTAGAGTTTATAGGGGCGGGTACAATGAGCAGTTCTTC.

There are many counts of this clonotype. The V gene is TRBV28, the J gene TRBJ2-3, with D tentatively TRBD1 (5 bases). Per the germline V gene, CDR1 is MDHEN and CDR2 is SYDVKM. Between the trimmed V and J ends, which lost 2 bases and 1 base, there was a span of 13 bases. The CDR3 covers 16 residues. The DNA for the CDR3 is TGTGCCAGCAGTTTAAACCGTAGGGGTCGCACAGATACGCAGTATTTT. Translating it yields CASSLNRRGRTDTQYF.

In this sample, this clonotype turned up a few times. CDR3 amino acids: CSARKQGANQETQYF. In DNA form, the CDR3 reads TGCAGTGCTAGAAAACAGGGGGCCAACCAAGAGACCCAGTACTTC. The chain has TRBV20-1 and TRBJ2-5, with 9 bases aligning to TRBD1. The CDR3 spans 15 residues. J lost 0 bases, V lost 2 bases, and 4 bases had no gene match. Germline lookup yields CDR1 DFQATT and CDR2 SNEGSKA (reference sequence).

In its sample, this clonotype was seen many times. This chain connects TRBV20-1 to TRBJ1-3; TRBD1 aligns across 7 bases. Germline CDR1 DFQATT, CDR2 SNEGSKA (reference sequence). V shed 1 base and J 7 bases; nucleotides not matched to a gene: 4. This CDR3 has 13 residues. CDR3 nucleotide sequence: TGCAGTGCTAGAGTAGGGGGCCAGAACACCATATATTTT. Translated: CSARVGGQNTIYF.

This clonotype occurred many times. This chain uses TRBV28 with TRBJ1-2; D may be TRBD1 (6 bases). The V and J ends lost 6 bases and 8 bases respectively, with 13 bases between them. Germline V gene sequence: CDR1 MDHEN, CDR2 SYDVKM. This CDR3 has 12 residues. For the CDR3, the DNA is TGTGCCAGCAGCCAAGGGGGTCAGGGCTACACCTTC. Protein sequence: CASSQGGQGYTF.

This clonotype has a count of ten or more. This chain uses TRBV5-1 with TRBJ1-1; a possible D gene is TRBD1 (6 bases). The CDR3 is made up of 18 amino acids. CDR1 SGHRS and CDR2 YFSETQ come from the germline V gene. Deletions cut 0 bases from V and 3 bases from J, with 21 bases between. CDR3 in DNA: TGCGCCAGCAGCTTGGCCCGACCGGGGGGCAGGGAGGACACTGAAGCTTTCTTT. Protein product: CASSLARPGGREDTEAFF.

The rearrangement links TRBV9 to TRBJ2-2; D not resolved. This CDR3 has 13 amino acids. Looked up from germline, CDR1 is SGDLS and CDR2 is YYNGEE. The germline V and J ends were trimmed by 0 bases and 6 bases, with 6 bases remaining between them. CDR3 sequence reads: CASSVGHSGELFF. The CDR3 coding sequence is TGTGCCAGCAGCGTAGGGCATTCCGGGGAGCTGTTTTTT.

This clonotype was seen only a few times. This chain connects TRBV29-1 to TRBJ2-5, with a weak D call TRBD1 (5 bases). The germline V and J ends were trimmed by 2 bases and 7 bases, with 14 bases remaining between them. Germline values: CDR1 SQVTM, CDR2 ANQGSEA. The CDR3 runs to 13 residues. CDR3 sequence reads: CSVEKESQGTQYF. The CDR3 coding sequence is TGCAGCGTTGAAAAAGAAAGTCAGGGGACCCAGTACTTC.

There are a few counts of this clonotype. The J gene is TRBJ2-3, the V gene TRBV4-3; 8 nucleotides agree with TRBD1. The CDR3 is 15 amino acids. Per germline, CDR1 LGHNA and CDR2 YSLEER. V dropped 5 bases and J dropped 4; count of bases not matched to a gene: 8. CDR3 loop: CASSKRTGMADTQYF. CDR3 in DNA: TGCGCCAGCAGCAAGCGGACAGGGATGGCAGATACGCAGTATTTT.

This clonotype turned up a few times. The chain joins TRBV20-1 to TRBJ2-5; tentatively, D is TRBD2 (5 bases). V lost 5 bases and J lost 3, with 7 bases in between. Germline assignment: CDR1 DFQATT and CDR2 SNEGSKA (reference sequence). This CDR3 has 11 amino acids. The CDR3 nucleotides are TGCAGTGCTTCCGGGGAAGAGACCCAGTACTTC. Translation: CSASGEETQYF.

The table lists this clonotype with many counts. The genes are TRBV24-1 and TRBJ1-5; D may be TRBD1 (5 bases). In germline, CDR1 is KGHDR, CDR2 SFDVKD. This CDR3 is built from 16 residues. The ends were cut back, 3 bases at V and 3 bases at J, with 14 bases in the middle. The CDR3 region is CATSDPRRGTNQPQHF. The CDR3, as DNA: TGTGCCACCAGTGATCCGAGAAGGGGCACCAATCAGCCCCAGCATTTT.

This clonotype was seen at least ten times. The V and J genes are TRBV5-1 and TRBJ1-2; TRBD1 matches 7 bases. The CDR3 extends over 14 amino acids. Germline loops: CDR1 SGHRS, CDR2 YFSETQ. V lost 2 bases, J lost 8 bases, and 9 bases stayed unmatched. The CDR3 DNA follows: TGCGCCAGCAGCTTAAACACAGGGGCAGGCGGCTACACCTTC. Its translation: CASSLNTGAGGYTF.

Many counts were recorded for this clonotype. This rearrangement joins TRBV20-1 to TRBJ1-5; no clear D. Germline-derived CDR1 and CDR2 are DFQATT and SNEGSKA (reference sequence). The CDR3 loop spans 16 amino acids. Trimming stripped 2 bases from V and 0 bases from J, with 14 bases between. CDR3 amino acids: CSARFGIGDSNQPQHF. The CDR3 nucleotides are TGCAGTGCTAGATTCGGTATCGGGGATAGCAATCAGCCCCAGCATTTT.

This clonotype was detected ten times or more. The chain carries TRBV12-3 or TRBV12-4 and TRBJ1-2, with 9 bases identical to TRBD1. The CDR3 contains 15 residues. Trimming removed 3 bases from V and 4 bases from J; junction bases left unmatched: 6. The DNA of the CDR3 is TGTGCCAGCAGTTTTGGGACAGGGACTGTCTATGGCTACACCTTC. Translation gives CASSFGTGTVYGYTF.

CDR3 sequence reads: CASSSYSTANVLTF. The DNA of the CDR3 is TGTGCCAGCAGCTCATATAGTACGGCCAACGTCCTGACTTTC. The chain is built from TRBV7-8 and TRBJ2-6; unclear D gene. Germline-derived CDR1 and CDR2 are SGHVS and FQNEAQ. The CDR3 runs 14 residues. V dropped 4 bases and J dropped 6 bases, with 10 bases sitting between them.

This clonotype showed up just a few times. The chain has TRBV7-2 and TRBJ2-3; TRBD2 matches 11 bases. CDR1 is SGHTA, CDR2 FQGNSA, per germline. V lost 10 bases to trimming and J lost 6 bases; unmatched junction nucleotides: 6. This CDR3 is 13 amino acids long. The CDR3 region has the DNA TGTGCCACCGGACTAGCGGGTGGGGATACGCAGTATTTT. Translated: CATGLAGGDTQYF.